Here is one T cell receptor beta chain with its context. This table comes from immunoSEQ multiplex PCR, and its TCRdb copy is limited to in-frame clones, with some not included. Of about 65,000 clones in the sample, approximately 95% were seen once. Germline V gives CDR1 MNHEY, CDR2 SVGAGI. CDR3 length equals 15 residues. The germline V and J ends were trimmed by 0 bases and 4 bases, with 12 bases remaining between them. This sample is drawn from a study of blood T cell repertoires in COVID-19. Looking at the study overall: PBMCs, B-cell-depleted T cells, or T cells were the source of the cDNA or gDNA that made up the material.

The TCR was taken from a man aged 65 to 79 with active COVID-19. Sequencing was done on a sample of peripheral blood. The V call is TRBV6-5, the J call TRBJ1-2; D uncertain. The DNA for the CDR3 is TGTGCCAGCAGTTACTCGGAGGGTTCCGGCTATGGCTACACCTTC. It encodes CASSYSEGSGYGYTF.